The 19 T cell receptor beta chains given below trace back to one sample, sequenced in a study of CD8+CD57+ T cells in acquired aplastic anemia. Sequencing involved patients with CD8+CD57+ cell expansion previously shown by flow cytometry. TCR beta VDJ and CDR3 profiling used genomic DNA as template. MiXCR was run by TCRdb on the reads, yielding one entry per CDR3 protein. The data contain 180,000 or so distinct CDR3 sequences, 48% of them singletons. Sequenced: sorted CD4+, CD8+, or CD8+CD57+ T cells (not recorded which) from PBMCs. The receptors derive from a human donor with aplastic anemia.

This clonotype was observed at least ten times. V usage is TRBV14 and J usage is TRBJ1-3; D unclear. The CDR3 is made up of 16 amino acids. CDR1 is SGHDN and CDR2 is FVKESK in the germline V gene. With 0 bases removed from V and 0 bases from J, the gap between germline ends came to 9 bases. The CDR3 protein is CASSQELGLSGNTIYF. CDR3 nucleotide sequence: TGTGCCAGCAGCCAAGAGTTAGGGCTCTCTGGAAACACCATATATTTT.

This clonotype was detected ten times or more. CDR3 protein: CSAPGQLNTEAFF. CDR3 nucleotides: TGCAGTGCCCCGGGACAGCTTAACACTGAAGCTTTCTTT. The chain links TRBV20-1 to TRBJ1-1, with TRBD1 identical over 7 bases. Per germline, CDR1 DFQATT and CDR2 SNEGSKA (reference sequence). V lost 6 bases, J lost 2 bases, and 6 bases stayed unmatched. The CDR3 consists of 13 residues.

Ten or more counts support this clonotype. The chain uses TRBV7-2 and TRBJ2-1; D is ambiguous. This CDR3 spans 12 amino acids. Trimming removed 1 base at V and 9 bases at J, with 7 bases between. Germline V gene lookup returns CDR1 SGHTA and CDR2 FQGNSA. DNA of the CDR3: TGTGCCAGCAGCTTAGGTTTGCGTGAGCAGTTCTTC. Translating it yields CASSLGLREQFF.

The rearrangement uses TRBV7-9 and TRBJ2-7; possible D gene TRBD2, 5 bases. This CDR3 spans 14 amino acids. V lost 6 bases and J 7 bases, leaving 19 bases between the germline ends. CDR1 and CDR2 (germline): SEHNR, FQNEAQ (reference sequence). The chain's CDR3 is CASSEGGSTWEQYF. The CDR3 DNA sequence: TGTGCCAGCAGTGAGGGCGGCTCCACGTGGGAGCAGTACTTC.

This clonotype was seen a single time. The V call is TRBV2, the J call TRBJ1-5; TRBD1 is a possible D gene (5 bases). The CDR3 is 14 residues long. The germline V and J ends were trimmed by 3 bases and 3 bases, with 9 bases remaining between them. Per the germline V gene, CDR1 is SNHLY and CDR2 is FYNNEI. In DNA, the CDR3 is TGTGCCAGCAGTGAGGGGGGTAACAATCAGCCCCAGCATTTT. Its translation: CASSEGGNNQPQHF.

This clonotype was seen ten or more times. The chain couples TRBV14 to TRBJ2-1; D perhaps matches TRBD1 (5 bases). Germline CDR1 reads SGHDN; CDR2 reads FVKESK. The V end lost 1 base, the J end lost 3 bases, and 7 bases lay between the germline ends. The CDR3 loop spans 14 amino acids. The CDR3 coding sequence is TGTGCCAGCAGCCAAGGGGGCAGCTACAATGAGCAGTTCTTC. Protein product: CASSQGGSYNEQFF.

As regards this clonotype: A much larger clonotype is one base distant, so this may be a read error. This sequence joins TRBV20-1 and TRBJ1-4; D not resolved. Looked up from germline, CDR1 is DFQATT and CDR2 is SNEGSKA (reference sequence). The CDR3 is 15 amino acids. The DNA for the CDR3 is TGCAGTGCTAGAGATGAAGGGAGACATCCTGAAAAACGGTTTTTT. Translated, it gives CSARDEGRHPEKRFF.

This clonotype has a count of ten or more. The chain uses TRBV6-4 and TRBJ2-2; D unresolved. Germline V lookup: CDR1 MRHNA, CDR2 SNTAGT. The ends were cut back, 5 bases at V and 0 bases at J, with 10 bases in the middle. This CDR3 contains 15 residues. This chain's CDR3 is CASSLDGTNTGELFF. The CDR3 region has the DNA TGTGCCAGCAGTTTGGACGGAACGAACACCGGGGAGCTGTTTTTT.

CDR3 region: CATRGTGRSGANVLTF. CDR3 nucleotides: TGTGCCACCAGGGGGACAGGGCGCTCTGGGGCCAACGTCCTGACTTTC. V is TRBV24-1 and J is TRBJ2-6; 9 nucleotides match TRBD1. Germline V lookup: CDR1 KGHDR, CDR2 SFDVKD. V shed 7 bases and J 0 bases; nucleotides not matched to a gene: 3. The CDR3 consists of 16 residues.

The V gene is TRBV15, the J gene TRBJ2-5; TRBD2 agrees at 13 bases. This CDR3 is built from 15 residues. CDR1 LNHNV and CDR2 YYDKDF come from the germline V gene (reference sequence). With V trimmed by 1 base and J by 5 bases, 1 base remained unmatched. This chain's CDR3 is CATSRGTSGSETQYF. DNA of the CDR3: TGTGCCACCAGCAGAGGGACTAGCGGGAGTGAGACCCAGTACTTC.

The genes are TRBV7-2 and TRBJ2-7, with 9 bases that match TRBD1. The CDR3 extends over 12 amino acids. Germline CDR1 SGHTA, CDR2 FQGNSA. V trimming: 5 bases; J trimming: 7 bases; junction bases outside the gene matches: 3. The CDR3 here is CASSQTGGEQYF. In nucleotides, the CDR3 is TGTGCCAGCAGCCAGACAGGGGGAGAGCAGTACTTC.

Many counts were recorded for this clonotype. The gene calls are TRBV15 and TRBJ2-1; a possible D gene is TRBD1 (5 bases). Trimming took off 0 bases at V and 7 bases at J, with 10 bases between the two ends. Germline CDR1 is LNHNV and CDR2 is YYDKDF (reference sequence). This CDR3 has 14 residues. The CDR3 bases are TGTGCCACCAGCAGAGATTCAGGGTGGAATGAGCAGTTCTTC. Protein product: CATSRDSGWNEQFF.

The rearrangement uses TRBV19 and TRBJ1-1, with a tentative D call TRBD1 (6 bases). Germline CDR1 and CDR2: LNHDA and SQIVND (reference sequence). Trimming took off 7 bases at V and 1 base at J, with 10 bases between the two ends. CDR3 size: 13 residues. CDR3 amino acids: CASTKGGNTEAFF. CDR3 nucleotide sequence: TGTGCCAGTACCAAGGGGGGGAACACTGAAGCTTTCTTT.

The chain is built from TRBV19 and TRBJ2-1, with 8 bases fitting TRBD2. The CDR3 covers 14 residues. Germline loops: CDR1 LNHDA, CDR2 SQIVND (reference sequence). Losses at the gene ends were 8 bases for V and 5 bases for J; bases not matched to a gene: 8. CDR3 coding DNA: TGTGCCAGTCAAACGGGAGGGCCCCACAATGAGCAGTTCTTC. Translated, it gives CASQTGGPHNEQFF.

Ten or more counts support this clonotype. One end of the junction is discordant with germline, which a read error may explain. V is TRBV19 and J is TRBJ2-2; D is undetermined. The CDR3 is 12 residues long. Germline CDR1 LNHDA, CDR2 SQIVND (reference sequence). The CDR3 protein is CAGSKMTGELFF. CDR3 in DNA: TGTGCCGGTAGTAAGATGACCGGGGAGCTGTTTTTT.

This clonotype was observed many times. The chain links TRBV19 to TRBJ1-2; possibly TRBD1 for D (5 bases). The CDR3 has 15 residues. The germline CDR1 and CDR2 sequences are LNHDA and SQIVND (reference sequence). With 0 bases removed from V and 4 bases from J, the gap between germline ends came to 12 bases. The CDR3 DNA is TGTGCCAGTAGTATAGATCGTTCGACAGTCTATGGCTACACCTTC. Translation gives CASSIDRSTVYGYTF.

This clonotype was found once. The chain recombines TRBV29-1 with TRBJ1-3, with D maybe TRBD1 (5 bases). Germline V gives CDR1 SQVTM, CDR2 ANQGSEA. This CDR3 region has 15 residues. Trimming took 1 base from V and 0 from J, leaving 10 bases between them. CDR3 amino acids: CSVEVQDNSGNTIYF. The CDR3, as DNA: TGCAGCGTTGAAGTTCAGGACAACTCTGGAAACACCATATATTTT.

This clonotype showed up many times. This chain connects TRBV4-3 to TRBJ2-7, with D maybe TRBD2 (6 bases). Per germline, CDR1 LGHNA and CDR2 YSLEER. V shed 2 bases and J shed 7 bases, with 15 bases lying between them. The CDR3 spans 14 residues. The CDR3 DNA follows: TGCGCCAGCAGCCAACCCGGGACCGGAGGGGAGCAGTACTTC. Translating it yields CASSQPGTGGEQYF.

The chain employs TRBV7-2 and TRBJ2-1; D is undetermined. The V gene lost 5 bases and the J gene lost 10 bases, with 12 bases spanning the gap. Germline CDR1 and CDR2: SGHTA and FQGNSA. The CDR3 consists of 12 residues. The CDR3 reads CASSVNGLEQFF. The CDR3 bases are TGTGCCAGCAGCGTAAACGGCCTAGAGCAGTTCTTC.